Listed here are 30 T cell receptor beta chains from one sample, sequenced in a study of ipilimumab plus nivolumab after autologous stem cell transplantation. The protocol was immunoSEQ multiplex PCR, while the TCRdb copy is restricted to in-frame clones and leaves out a portion. The sample has some 40,000 clones; 92% are singletons. The specimen comprised PBMCs, sampled in a trial of ipilimumab plus nivolumab as post-transplant consolidation. The origin of the receptors is a male donor with multiple myeloma.

The chain has TRBV7-2 and TRBJ2-5; the match to TRBD2 covers 10 bases. This CDR3 region has 18 residues. The ends lost 1 base at V and 1 base at J; junction bases unmatched: 9. From germline, CDR1 is SGHTA and CDR2 FQGNSA. CDR3 nucleotide sequence: TGTGCCAGCAGCTTAGGTTCTAGCGGGAGCGGGTTCCAAGAGACCCAGTACTTC. Its protein is CASSLGSSGSGFQETQYF. Full variable domain (rest looked up from reference TRBV7-2 and TRBJ2-5): GAGVSQSPSNKVTEKGKDVELRCDPISGHTALYWYRQSLGQGLEFLIYFQGNSAPDKSGLPSDRFSAERTGGSVSTLTIQRTQQEDSAVYLCASSLGSSGSGFQETQYFGPGTRLLVL.

This clone was found once. The chain links TRBV18 to TRBJ2-1; D is perhaps TRBD1 (5 bases). In germline, CDR1 is KGHSH, CDR2 LQKENI. V lost 4 bases and J lost 5, with 9 bases in between. CDR3 length equals 13 residues. CDR3 loop: CASSLDIHNEQFF. CDR3 nucleotide sequence: TGTGCCAGCTCACTGGACATTCACAATGAGCAGTTCTTC.

The V gene is TRBV13, the J gene TRBJ2-3; perhaps D is TRBD1 or TRBD2 (5 bases each). Germline V CDR1 and CDR2: PRHDT, FYEKMQ (reference sequence). The CDR3 runs 15 residues. The ends were cut back, 5 bases at V and 0 bases at J, with 12 bases in the middle. The CDR3 DNA follows: TGTGCCAGCAGCGAACCGGGACCGAGCACAGATACGCAGTATTTT. This encodes CASSEPGPSTDTQYF.

This chain uses TRBV7-2 with TRBJ1-1; D may be TRBD1 (5 bases). V was shortened by 2 bases and J by 5 bases, with 9 bases between the two germline ends. Germline V gene data show CDR1 as SGHTA and CDR2 as FQGNSA. This CDR3 comprises 13 residues. CDR3 in amino acids: CASSLQQETEAFF. The DNA of the CDR3 is TGTGCCAGCAGCTTACAACAGGAGACTGAAGCTTTCTTT.

This chain uses TRBV29-1 with TRBJ1-4; the match to TRBD1 covers 9 bases. J lost 8 bases, V lost 6 bases, and 10 bases had no gene match. The CDR3 is 14 amino acids. CDR1 and CDR2 from the germline V gene are SQVTM and ANQGSEA. CDR3: CSVAGTGLGEKLFF. Here the CDR3 DNA reads TGCAGCGTGGCCGGGACAGGGTTGGGAGAAAAACTGTTTTTT.

This clone was seen only once. The chain combines TRBV2 with TRBJ2-3; 12 positions match TRBD1. Germline lookup yields CDR1 SNHLY and CDR2 FYNNEI. This CDR3 region has 15 residues. Trimming removed 6 bases from V and 5 bases from J; junction bases left unmatched: 6. CDR3 protein: CASRPGTGGIDTQYF. As DNA, the CDR3 is TGTGCCAGCAGGCCCGGGACAGGGGGCATAGATACGCAGTATTTT.

The chain recombines TRBV19 with TRBJ2-3, with 7 bases matching TRBD1. This CDR3 contains 15 residues. From germline, CDR1 is LNHDA and CDR2 SQIVND (reference sequence). The junction had 4 bases not matched to a gene; V was cut back by 4 bases and J by 0 bases. The CDR3 is CASSTRQGSTDTQYF. In DNA, the CDR3 is TGTGCCAGTAGTACCCGACAGGGTAGCACAGATACGCAGTATTTT.

The chain carries TRBV5-1 and TRBJ1-6; TRBD1 aligns across 8 bases. CDR3 size: 16 residues. With V trimmed by 4 bases and J by 4 bases, 7 bases remained unmatched. Germline CDR1 and CDR2: SGHRS and YFSETQ. The CDR3 DNA sequence: TGCGCCAGCAGCGACTCAGGGGGCAGTTATAATTCACCCCTCCACTTT. It translates to CASSDSGGSYNSPLHF.

The chain links TRBV4-1 to TRBJ2-5; a possible D gene is TRBD2 (6 bases). This CDR3 has 15 amino acids. CDR1 is MGHRA, CDR2 YSYEKL, per germline. Trimming took off 3 bases at V and 2 bases at J, with 13 bases between the two ends. The CDR3 protein is CASSQPLGGQETQYF. In DNA form, the CDR3 reads TGCGCCAGCAGCCAGCCCTTAGGAGGGCAAGAGACCCAGTACTTC.

This chain uses TRBV4-1 with TRBJ1-2; D is possibly TRBD1 (6 bases). CDR3 length equals 16 residues. With 4 bases removed from V and 2 bases from J, the gap between germline ends came to 17 bases. The V gene's germline CDR1 is MGHRA and CDR2 YSYEKL. CDR3 bases: TGCGCCAGCAGCCTCTTAGGGGGAGGGACGAACTATGGCTACACCTTC. Residues: CASSLLGGGTNYGYTF.

The CDR3, as DNA: TGCGCCAGCAGCCCGCCTTTACATGGCACCGGGGAGCTGTTTTTT. Protein product: CASSPPLHGTGELFF. The V call is TRBV4-1, the J call TRBJ2-2; D is undetermined. The germline V gene has CDR1 MGHRA and CDR2 YSYEKL. CDR3 length equals 15 residues. Trimming stripped 4 bases from V and 4 bases from J, with 13 bases between.

This sequence joins TRBV6-5 and TRBJ2-7, with D maybe TRBD2 (6 bases). CDR1 is MNHEY and CDR2 is SVGAGI in the germline V gene. V dropped 2 bases and J dropped 7 bases, with 12 bases sitting between them. This CDR3 region has 13 residues. The CDR3 DNA reads as TGTGCCAGCAGTTACCAGGGACTGGGTGAGCAGTACTTC. It codes for CASSYQGLGEQYF.

J is TRBJ2-1 and V is TRBV6-6, with TRBD2 identical over 10 bases. The germline gives CDR1 MNHNY, CDR2 SVGAGI (reference sequence). The CDR3 runs 15 residues. V was pared by 5 bases and J by 4 bases, with 5 bases of the junction left unmatched. The CDR3 loop is CASSPGLAPYNEQFF. CDR3 sequence (DNA): TGTGCCAGCAGTCCGGGACTAGCGCCGTACAATGAGCAGTTCTTC.

CDR3 residues: CASSGPGGQPQHF. The CDR3 nucleotides are TGTGCCAGCAGTGGCCCAGGGGGTCAGCCCCAGCATTTT. This chain joins TRBV6-6 and TRBJ1-5; 7 positions match TRBD1. Germline V gene data show CDR1 as MNHNY and CDR2 as SVGAGI (reference sequence). The ends lost 5 bases at V and 6 bases at J; junction bases unmatched: 4. The CDR3 totals 13 residues.

The rearrangement links TRBV30 to TRBJ2-1; D not certain. The germline V and J ends were trimmed by 6 bases and 9 bases, with 12 bases remaining between them. Germline-derived CDR1 and CDR2 are GTSNPN and SVGIG (reference sequence). The CDR3 has 11 residues. The CDR3 DNA follows: TGTGCCTGCCTCGTTCTTCCTGAGCAGTTCTTC. It is translated as CACLVLPEQFF.

In its sample, this clone was seen once. CDR3: CASSPGQPGGYGYTF. The CDR3 coding sequence is TGTGCCAGCAGTCCAGGACAGCCCGGAGGGTATGGCTACACCTTC. The chain couples TRBV28 to TRBJ1-2, with D perhaps TRBD1 (6 bases). Trimming took 5 bases from V and 5 from J, leaving 18 bases between them. Germline V gene sequence: CDR1 MDHEN, CDR2 SYDVKM. The CDR3 is made up of 15 amino acids.

The chain links TRBV7-2 to TRBJ2-1; D gene uncertain. V was shortened by 1 base and J by 8 bases, with 12 bases between the two germline ends. CDR3 size: 14 residues. Germline values: CDR1 SGHTA, CDR2 FQGNSA. CDR3 region: CASSLEVSRDEQFF. Written as DNA, the CDR3 is TGTGCCAGCAGCTTAGAGGTGAGTAGGGATGAGCAGTTCTTC.

This clone was detected once. V usage is TRBV15 and J usage is TRBJ2-3; D gene ambiguous. There are 18 residues in the CDR3. CDR1 and CDR2 (germline): LNHNV, YYDKDF (reference sequence). V was trimmed by 2 bases and J by 2 bases, leaving 20 bases between them. As DNA, the CDR3 is TGTGCCACCAGCAGACCATCCATTGGCTCACATTTCACAGATACGCAGTATTTT. Encoded protein: CATSRPSIGSHFTDTQYF.

This clone was detected only once. The chain carries TRBV6-1 and TRBJ1-2; D remains ambiguous. There are 14 residues in the CDR3. Germline V gene lookup returns CDR1 MNHNS and CDR2 SASEGT. Trimming stripped 5 bases from V and 2 bases from J, with 12 bases between. CDR3 sequence: CASSLIGRNYGYTF. CDR3 nucleotide sequence: TGTGCCAGCAGTCTTATAGGGAGAAACTATGGCTACACCTTC.

This chain joins TRBV5-4 and TRBJ1-1; the D gene is possibly TRBD1 (5 bases). The germline V gene has CDR1 SGHNT and CDR2 YYREEE (reference sequence). V lost 6 bases and J 7 bases, leaving 16 bases between the germline ends. The CDR3 sequence is 13 residues long. The CDR3 DNA reads as TGTGCCAGCAACCCCCGGGGGGGAGTTGAAGCTTTCTTT. Translated, it gives CASNPRGGVEAFF.

This chain joins TRBV10-1 and TRBJ2-7; D is unresolved. CDR3 length: 13 residues. Germline values: CDR1 WNHNN, CDR2 SYGVQD (reference sequence). Trimming took off 8 bases at V and 3 bases at J, with 14 bases between the two ends. CDR3 DNA: TGCGCCAGCCAAGGACGGACCCGCTACGAGCAGTACTTC. It codes for CASQGRTRYEQYF.

The gene calls are TRBV6-4 and TRBJ2-3; the D gene is possibly TRBD2 (6 bases). V was shortened by 8 bases and J by 1 base, with 10 bases between the two germline ends. Germline assignment: CDR1 MRHNA and CDR2 SNTAGT. The CDR3 is 13 amino acids. CDR3: CASSDYRTDTQYF. CDR3 DNA: TGTGCCAGCTCGGACTACCGCACAGATACGCAGTATTTT.

This clone was detected once. The gene calls are TRBV7-2 and TRBJ2-7; 8 bases are a match to TRBD2. Germline CDR1 is SGHTA and CDR2 is FQGNSA. V lost 3 bases, J lost 4 bases, and 2 bases stayed unmatched. This CDR3 comprises 13 residues. This CDR3 reads CASSFSGSYEQYF. Here the CDR3 DNA reads TGTGCCAGCAGCTTCAGCGGGAGTTACGAGCAGTACTTC.

This chain connects TRBV4-3 to TRBJ1-2; a weak D match, TRBD1 (5 bases). The length of the CDR3 is 13 residues. V was trimmed by 0 bases and J by 8 bases, leaving 10 bases between them. Germline V gene sequence: CDR1 LGHNA, CDR2 YSLEER. Here the CDR3 DNA reads TGCGCCAGCAGCCAAGAATCAGGGAAGGGCTACACCTTC. Translation: CASSQESGKGYTF.

The rearrangement uses TRBV9 and TRBJ1-1, with a weak D call TRBD1 (6 bases). V was shortened by 0 bases and J by 4 bases, with 10 bases between the two germline ends. Germline V gene data show CDR1 as SGDLS and CDR2 as YYNGEE. This CDR3 has 14 residues. As DNA, the CDR3 is TGTGCCAGCAGCGTAGTTTCAGGGGCCACTGAAGCTTTCTTT. Translated, it gives CASSVVSGATEAFF.

V and J are TRBV28 and TRBJ2-7; 10 bases align to TRBD1. V shed 5 bases and J 4 bases; nucleotides not matched to a gene: 5. Looked up from germline, CDR1 is MDHEN and CDR2 is SYDVKM. CDR3 length: 14 residues. The CDR3 DNA follows: TGTGCCAGCAGTCCCTGGGACAGGGGATACGAGCAGTACTTC. Its translation is CASSPWDRGYEQYF.

The gene calls are TRBV2 and TRBJ2-6, with D uncertain. Germline lookup yields CDR1 SNHLY and CDR2 FYNNEI. Trimming removed 5 bases from V and 2 bases from J, with 10 bases in between. The length of the CDR3 is 15 residues. In nucleotides, the CDR3 is TGTGCCAGCAGTACGACGAGGACTGGGGCCAACGTCCTGACTTTC. Its protein is CASSTTRTGANVLTF.

The count of this clone is one. This rearrangement joins TRBV4-2 to TRBJ2-1; 7 bases fit TRBD2. The CDR3 loop spans 18 amino acids. In germline, CDR1 is LGHNA, CDR2 YNFKEQ. With 0 bases clipped from V and 0 bases from J, the junction kept 8 bases outside the gene matches. Written as DNA, the CDR3 is TGTGCCAGCAGCCAAGATGAGTGGGAGGGCCCCTCCTACAATGAGCAGTTCTTC. Encoded protein: CASSQDEWEGPSYNEQFF.

The chain recombines TRBV7-9 with TRBJ2-3; D unclear. V lost 5 bases to trimming and J lost 6 bases, with 9 bases between them. Germline values: CDR1 SEHNR, CDR2 FQNEAQ (reference sequence). The CDR3 is 12 amino acids. The CDR3 sequence is CASSLSDDTQYF. CDR3 nucleotide sequence: TGTGCCAGCAGCCTCTCGGATGATACGCAGTATTTT.

The gene calls are TRBV11-2 and TRBJ2-7; D call uncertain. The CDR3 has 16 amino acids. V dropped 0 bases and J dropped 0 bases, with 12 bases sitting between them. The V gene's germline CDR1 is SGHAT and CDR2 FQNNGV. The CDR3 coding sequence is TGTGCCAGCAGCTTAGATTCAATAGGTGCCTCCTACGAGCAGTACTTC. Amino acid sequence: CASSLDSIGASYEQYF. Looking up the rest from reference TRBV11-2 and TRBJ2-7 gives the full variable domain: EAGVAQSPRYKIIEKRQSVAFWCNPISGHATLYWYQQILGQGPKLLIQFQNNGVVDDSQLPKDRFSAERLKGVDSTLKIQPAKLEDSAVYLCASSLDSIGASYEQYFGPGTRLTVT.